This note documents a single T cell receptor beta chain sequence. Its recognized antigen is unknown. No base qualities exist here, and no much larger clone lies one base off it. This sample is drawn from a study of blood T cell repertoires in COVID-19 (dated by TCRdb to about 2020). Regarding the research as a whole: Samples from collaborators originated in the United States, Italy and Spain and spanned both the acute and convalescent phases of COVID-19. The dataset comprised deeply sampled blood TCRbeta repertoires from subjects exposed to, actively infected with, or recovered from COVID-19. The repertoires were made available in a free public database intended to serve as a resource for research on the immune response to SARS-CoV-2. Samples were obtained from the ongoing ImmuneRACE study (first 160 participants) and from 1,200 or so subjects provided by 6 global collaborators. Sample metadata almost always included a de-identified subject ID, COVID-19 status, age in years and sex. The prospective study material was composed of cDNA or gDNA derived from T cells, B-cell-depleted T cells, or PBMCs. Where available, HLA class I and class II types were obtained from metadata supplied by the sample provider rather than from assay-based typing.

Findings and caveats that apply to the study as a whole: The amount of clinical and demographic metadata varied by source and participant and was provided uncurated.

One collaborating source in Seattle enrolled patients during active infection and followed them longitudinally through the course of disease. Whole blood was collected in K2EDTA tubes by collaborating institutions according to the institutions' own protocols. For TCRbeta analysis, collaborator samples were shipped as frozen whole blood, as isolated PBMCs, or as DNA extracted from either sample type. The CDR3 numbers 20 residues from cysteine through phenylalanine. The entry retains the CDR3 DNA only, 60 bases that are in frame from base 1. As encoded in the germline V gene, CDR1 is MDHEN while CDR2 is SYDVKM. V is trimmed back by 6 bases and J by 7 bases, and the junction contains 20 bases that no gene match accounts for. The immunoSEQ Assay, a bias-controlled multiplex PCR, was used to amplify TCRbeta CDR3 regions from genomic DNA. Per the source publication's procedure: The number of nucleated cells in each sample was estimated from the amplification of reference gene primers within the assay. To quantify the absolute abundance of each unique TCRbeta CDR3 rearrangement, sequence reads were collapsed and filtered. For each sample, productive Simpson clonality was calculated as the square root of Simpson's diversity index over productive rearrangements. Drawn from immuneACCESS, this table holds only the in-frame rearrangements with V and J called that TCRdb kept. Clones are partly lost; checked studies trace under half to an unresolved V gene and leave the rest unexplained. The V and J calls and clone size were taken over from that table, and D and trimming were inferred from the DNA. This sample gives about 150,000 clones in total; about 85% of them show up just once. The top ten clonotypes cover 0.6% to 0.65% of the sample.

The clonotype was recovered from a man aged 55 to 70 with COVID-19, enrolled during active disease. The material sequenced was peripheral blood. The chain joins TRBV28 to TRBJ2-3; TRBD2 matches 15 bases in the middle. In nucleotide form, the sequence is TGTGCCAGCAGCCAAACCGAACAATGGACTAGCGGGAGGGAGAAGAATACGCAGTATTTT. It is translated as CASSQTEQWTSGREKNTQYF.